The count of the clone carrying this T cell receptor beta chain is one. The data originate from a study of blood T cell repertoires in COVID-19. Turning to the study itself: Samples of COVID-19 (acute and convalescent) were obtained from the United States, Italy and Spain.

Repertoires were generated with immunoSEQ multiplex PCR, while TCRdb's copy carries only in-frame clones and drops some. Among about 210,000 clones listed, 80% to 90% were seen once. CDR1 SGHRS and CDR2 YFSETQ come from the germline V gene. V lost 5 bases and J 0 bases, leaving 16 bases between the germline ends. This CDR3 is 16 amino acids long. Specimen: PBMCs or T cells enriched from blood (not recorded which). This chain joins TRBV5-1 and TRBJ2-3, with a tentative D call TRBD2 (6 bases). The receptor was isolated from a man in his forties who had recovered from COVID-19. The CDR3, as DNA: TGCGCCAGCAGTCCTATCGGCGGGACTAGCACAGATACGCAGTATTTT. Translation gives CASSPIGGTSTDTQYF.